These T cell receptor beta chains were read from a single sample in a study of blood T cell repertoires in COVID-19. Assay used: immunoSEQ multiplex PCR; TCRdb lists only in-frame clones, some missing. The profile shows 150,000 to 250,000 clones, 80% to 90% of them singletons. What was sequenced was PBMCs or T cells enriched from blood (not recorded which). Source of these receptors: a man aged 40-49 years who had recovered from COVID-19. The CDR3 runs from the conserved cysteine through the conserved F or W. Fields, in order: D gene, J gene, clone size, V gene, CDR3 DNA, CDR3 protein. The D gene is left open where the match is weak. A clone size is listed for some rows: how often the clone was seen (once, few, many), or a class if it is expanded.

>NA|TRBJ2-7|NA|TRBV5-1
TGCGCCAGCAGGGCCCCACAGGACTACGAGCAGTACTTC
CASRAPQDYEQYF
>NA|TRBJ1-1|few|TRBV11-2
TGTGCCAGCAGCTTATTCTCCACCACAGGGAGTTCGGCTTTCTTT
CASSLFSTTGSSAFF
>TRBD1|TRBJ1-2|NA|TRBV6-5
TGTGCCAGCAGTTTTCCACCCGGGACAGTGAATGGCTACACCTTC
CASSFPPGTVNGYTF
>TRBD2|TRBJ2-3|NA|TRBV4-1
TGCGCCAGCAGCCAATTCGTCTTAGCGGGAGCAGATACGCAGTATTTT
CASSQFVLAGADTQYF
>NA|TRBJ2-5|NA|TRBV24-1
TGTGCCACCAGTGAGACAGGTACCCAAGAGACCCAGTACTTC
CATSETGTQETQYF
>NA|TRBJ1-2|NA|TRBV4-1
TGCGCCAGCAGCTTTAGGGGTTCCCTCCCAGAGGGCTACACCTTC
CASSFRGSLPEGYTF
>TRBD1|TRBJ1-6|NA|TRBV9
TGTGCCAGCAGCCCCGGGACAGTAGGAGGGGGACCCCTCCACTTT
CASSPGTVGGGPLHF
>TRBD1|TRBJ1-1|NA|TRBV3-1/TRBV3-2
TGTGCCAGCACCCAGGGCCCGACAGGGGAAGCTTTCTTT
CASTQGPTGEAFF
>TRBD1|TRBJ2-5|NA|TRBV2
TGTGCCAGCAGTGAAGAGGGGCAGGGGGCCCTGTACTTC
CASSEEGQGALYF
>TRBD1|TRBJ1-6|NA|TRBV2
TGTGCCAGCAGTTCGACAGGGGGAAATTCACCCCTCCACTTT
CASSSTGGNSPLHF
>NA|TRBJ1-1|once|TRBV6-1
TGTGCCAGCAGTGAAAGGACACTGAACACTGAAGCTTTCTTT
CASSERTLNTEAFF
>NA|TRBJ2-1|NA|TRBV24-1
TGTGCCACCAGTGATTTGCTCCCCTACAATGAGCAGTTCTTC
CATSDLLPYNEQFF
>NA|TRBJ1-6|once|TRBV7-9
TGTGCCAGCTCCCCTCCGGGGGGGCCAGATAATTCACCCCTCCACTTT
CASSPPGGPDNSPLHF
>NA|TRBJ1-2|NA|TRBV13
TGTGCCAGCAGCCCGAGGGTTTCGGGTGCCTATGGCTACACCTTC
CASSPRVSGAYGYTF
>TRBD1|TRBJ2-5|NA|TRBV19
TGTGCCAGTAGTCACCAGGGGGCGGGGGAGACCCAGTACTTC
CASSHQGAGETQYF
>TRBD1|TRBJ2-4|NA|TRBV24-1
TGTGCCACCAGTGATCCGACAGGGGGCGGCAAAAACATTCAGTACTTC
CATSDPTGGGKNIQYF